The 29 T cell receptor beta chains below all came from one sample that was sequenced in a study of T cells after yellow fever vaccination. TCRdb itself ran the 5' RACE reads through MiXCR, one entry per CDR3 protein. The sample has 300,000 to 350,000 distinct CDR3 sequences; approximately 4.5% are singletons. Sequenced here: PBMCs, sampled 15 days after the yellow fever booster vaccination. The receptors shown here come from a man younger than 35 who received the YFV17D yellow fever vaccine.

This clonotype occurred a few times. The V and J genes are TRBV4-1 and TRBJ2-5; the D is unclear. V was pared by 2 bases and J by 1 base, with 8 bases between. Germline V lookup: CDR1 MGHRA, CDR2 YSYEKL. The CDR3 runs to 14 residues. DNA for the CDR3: TGCGCCAGCAGCCAATTACAGTCCCAAGAGACCCAGTACTTC. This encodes CASSQLQSQETQYF.

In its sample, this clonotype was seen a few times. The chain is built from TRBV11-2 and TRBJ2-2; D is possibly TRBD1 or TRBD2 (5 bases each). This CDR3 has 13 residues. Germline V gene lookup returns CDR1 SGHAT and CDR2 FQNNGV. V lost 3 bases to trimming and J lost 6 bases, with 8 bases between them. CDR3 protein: CASSFGGSGELFF. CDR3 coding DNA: TGTGCCAGCAGCTTTGGGGGATCCGGGGAGCTGTTTTTT.

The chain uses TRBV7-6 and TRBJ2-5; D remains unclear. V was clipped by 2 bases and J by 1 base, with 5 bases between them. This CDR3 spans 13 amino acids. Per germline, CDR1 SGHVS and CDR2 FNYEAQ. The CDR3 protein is CASSLFIQETQYF. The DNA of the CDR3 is TGTGCCAGCAGCTTATTTATCCAAGAGACCCAGTACTTC.

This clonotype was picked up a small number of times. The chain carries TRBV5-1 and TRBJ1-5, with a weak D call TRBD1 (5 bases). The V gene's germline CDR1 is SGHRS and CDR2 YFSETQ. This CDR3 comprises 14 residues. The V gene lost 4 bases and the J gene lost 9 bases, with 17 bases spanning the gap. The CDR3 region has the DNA TGCGCCAGCAGCCCAGGTCCAGGGTATTCGCCCCAGCATTTT. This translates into CASSPGPGYSPQHF.

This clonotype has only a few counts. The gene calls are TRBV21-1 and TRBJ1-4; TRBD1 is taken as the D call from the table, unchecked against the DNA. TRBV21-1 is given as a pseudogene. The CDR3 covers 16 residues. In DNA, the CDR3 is TGTGCCAGCAGCCACGGTAGGACAGGCCCTGAAGAAAAACTGTTTTTT. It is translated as CASSHGRTGPEEKLFF.

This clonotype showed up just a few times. CDR3 sequence reads: CASSQTGLAGTQYF. DNA of the CDR3: TGCGCCAGCAGCCAAACGGGACTAGCGGGGACCCAGTACTTC. The rearrangement uses TRBV4-3 and TRBJ2-5; 12 nucleotides line up with TRBD2. The junction had 2 bases not matched to a gene; V was cut back by 2 bases and J by 7 bases. This CDR3 is built from 14 residues. Germline CDR1 and CDR2: LGHNA and YSLEER.

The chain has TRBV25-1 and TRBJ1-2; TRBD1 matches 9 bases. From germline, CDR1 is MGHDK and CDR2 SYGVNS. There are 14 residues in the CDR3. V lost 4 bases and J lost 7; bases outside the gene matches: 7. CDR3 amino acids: CASSVPGTGSGYTF. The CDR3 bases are TGTGCCAGCAGTGTACCCGGGACAGGGAGTGGCTACACCTTC.

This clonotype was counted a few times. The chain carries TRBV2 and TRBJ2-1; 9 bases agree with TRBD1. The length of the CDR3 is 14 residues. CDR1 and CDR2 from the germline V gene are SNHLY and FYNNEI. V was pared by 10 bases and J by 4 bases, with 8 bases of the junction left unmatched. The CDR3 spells CAIPGQGNYNEQFF. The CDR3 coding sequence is TGTGCCATTCCGGGACAGGGTAATTACAATGAGCAGTTCTTC.

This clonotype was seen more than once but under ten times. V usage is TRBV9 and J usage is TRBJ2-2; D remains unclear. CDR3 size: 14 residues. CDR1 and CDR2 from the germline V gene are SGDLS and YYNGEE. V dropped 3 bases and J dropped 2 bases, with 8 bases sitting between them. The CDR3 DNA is TGTGCCAGCAGCGGGGATCCTAACACCGGGGAGCTGTTTTTT. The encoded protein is CASSGDPNTGELFF.

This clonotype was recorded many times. The CDR3 is CASSYLETQYF. As DNA, the CDR3 is TGTGCCAGCAGTTACTTGGAGACCCAGTACTTC. The rearrangement links TRBV6-5 to TRBJ2-5; no reliable D call. The V end was cut by 1 base, the J end by 5 bases, with 2 bases between. Germline V gene data show CDR1 as MNHEY and CDR2 as SVGAGI. CDR3 size: 11 residues.

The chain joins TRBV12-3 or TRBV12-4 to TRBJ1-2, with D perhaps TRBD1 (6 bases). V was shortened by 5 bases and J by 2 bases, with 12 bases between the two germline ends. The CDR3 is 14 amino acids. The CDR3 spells CASSQPGVNYGYTF. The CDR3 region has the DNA TGTGCCAGCAGTCAGCCAGGGGTGAACTATGGCTACACCTTC.

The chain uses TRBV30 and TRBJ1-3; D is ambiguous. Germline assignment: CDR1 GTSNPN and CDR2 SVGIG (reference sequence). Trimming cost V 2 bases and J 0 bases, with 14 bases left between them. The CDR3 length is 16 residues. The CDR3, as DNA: TGTGCCTGGAGTTCCCCGGGGTCGAGCTCTGGAAACACCATATATTTT. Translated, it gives CAWSSPGSSSGNTIYF.

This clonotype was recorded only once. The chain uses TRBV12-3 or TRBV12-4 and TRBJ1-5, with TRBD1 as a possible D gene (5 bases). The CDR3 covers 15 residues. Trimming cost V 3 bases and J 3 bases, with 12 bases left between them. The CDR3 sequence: CASSFRDGVNQPQHF. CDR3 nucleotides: TGTGCCAGCAGTTTTAGGGACGGGGTCAATCAGCCCCAGCATTTT.

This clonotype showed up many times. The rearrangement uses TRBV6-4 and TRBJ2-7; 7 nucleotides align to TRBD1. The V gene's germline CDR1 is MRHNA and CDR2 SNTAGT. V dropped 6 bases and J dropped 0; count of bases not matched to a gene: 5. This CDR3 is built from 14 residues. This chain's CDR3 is CASRGQPLSYEQYV. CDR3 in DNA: TGTGCCAGCAGGGGACAGCCCCTCTCCTACGAGCAGTACGTC.

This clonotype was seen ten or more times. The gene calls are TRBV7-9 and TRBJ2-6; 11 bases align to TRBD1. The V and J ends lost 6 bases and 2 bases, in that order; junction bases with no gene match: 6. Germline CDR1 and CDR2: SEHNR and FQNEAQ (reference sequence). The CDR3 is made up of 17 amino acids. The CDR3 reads CASRAGTGGPGANVLTF. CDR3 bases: TGTGCCAGCAGAGCCGGGACAGGGGGGCCTGGGGCCAACGTCCTGACTTTC.

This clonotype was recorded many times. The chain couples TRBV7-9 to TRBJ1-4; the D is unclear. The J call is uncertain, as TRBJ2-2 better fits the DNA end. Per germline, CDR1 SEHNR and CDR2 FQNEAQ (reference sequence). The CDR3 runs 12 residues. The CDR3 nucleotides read TGTGCCAGCAGCTCCCCCCGACAGGAGCTGTTTTTT. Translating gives CASSSPRQELFF.

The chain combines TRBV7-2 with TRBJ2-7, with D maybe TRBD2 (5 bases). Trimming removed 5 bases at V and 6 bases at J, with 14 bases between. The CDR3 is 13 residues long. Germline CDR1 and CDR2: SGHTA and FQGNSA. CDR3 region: CASSRELVSEQYF. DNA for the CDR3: TGTGCCAGCAGCAGAGAACTAGTCTCCGAGCAGTACTTC.

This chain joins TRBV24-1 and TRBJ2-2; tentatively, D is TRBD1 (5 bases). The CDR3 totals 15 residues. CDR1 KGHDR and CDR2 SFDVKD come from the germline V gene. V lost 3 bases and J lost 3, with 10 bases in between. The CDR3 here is CATSDNSRDTGELFF. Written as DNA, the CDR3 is TGTGCCACCAGTGATAATTCCAGGGACACCGGGGAGCTGTTTTTT.

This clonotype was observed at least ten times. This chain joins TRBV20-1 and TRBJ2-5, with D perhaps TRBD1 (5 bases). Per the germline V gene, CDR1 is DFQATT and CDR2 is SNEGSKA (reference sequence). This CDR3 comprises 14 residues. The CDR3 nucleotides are TGCAGCCGAATGGGGCTAGATCCACAAGAGACCCAGTACTTC. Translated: CSRMGLDPQETQYF.

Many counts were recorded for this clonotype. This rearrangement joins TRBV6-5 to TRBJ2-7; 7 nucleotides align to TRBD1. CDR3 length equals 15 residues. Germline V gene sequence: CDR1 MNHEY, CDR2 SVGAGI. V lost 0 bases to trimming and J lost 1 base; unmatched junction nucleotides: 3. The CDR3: CASSYSGTESYEQYF. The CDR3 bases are TGTGCCAGCAGTTACTCGGGGACAGAGTCCTACGAGCAGTACTTC.

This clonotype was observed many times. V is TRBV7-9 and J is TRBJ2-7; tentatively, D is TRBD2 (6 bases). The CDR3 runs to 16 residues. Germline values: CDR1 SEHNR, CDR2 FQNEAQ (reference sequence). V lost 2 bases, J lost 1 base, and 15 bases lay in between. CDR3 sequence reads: CASSLMEGRRSYEQYF. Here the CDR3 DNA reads TGTGCCAGCAGCTTAATGGAGGGTCGGCGGTCCTACGAGCAGTACTTC.

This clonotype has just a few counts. As DNA, the CDR3 is TGTGCCAGGAGCGGCCCCCCGGACACTGAAGCTTTCTTT. Translation gives CARSGPPDTEAFF. The chain has TRBV24-1 and TRBJ1-1; D ambiguous. Trimming pared 11 bases from V and 3 bases from J, leaving 15 bases between. The CDR3 has 13 residues. The germline CDR1 and CDR2 sequences are KGHDR and SFDVKD.

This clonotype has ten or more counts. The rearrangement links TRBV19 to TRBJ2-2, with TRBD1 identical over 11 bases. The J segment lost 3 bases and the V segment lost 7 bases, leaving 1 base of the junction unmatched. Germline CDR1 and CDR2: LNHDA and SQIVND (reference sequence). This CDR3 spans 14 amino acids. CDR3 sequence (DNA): TGTGCCAGTAAGGGACAGGGGGACACCGGGGAGCTGTTTTTT. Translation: CASKGQGDTGELFF.

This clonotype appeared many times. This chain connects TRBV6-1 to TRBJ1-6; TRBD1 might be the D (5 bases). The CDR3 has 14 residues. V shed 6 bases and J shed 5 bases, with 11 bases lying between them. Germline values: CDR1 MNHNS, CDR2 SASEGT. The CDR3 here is CASSVDRDNSPLHF. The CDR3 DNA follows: TGTGCCAGCAGCGTCGACAGAGATAATTCACCCCTCCACTTT.

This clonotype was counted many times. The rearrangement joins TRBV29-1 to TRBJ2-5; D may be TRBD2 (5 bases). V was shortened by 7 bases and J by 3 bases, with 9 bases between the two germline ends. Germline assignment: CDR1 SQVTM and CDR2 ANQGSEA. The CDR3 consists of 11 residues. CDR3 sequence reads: CSARRKETQYF. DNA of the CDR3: TGCAGCGCCAGGAGGAAAGAGACCCAGTACTTC.

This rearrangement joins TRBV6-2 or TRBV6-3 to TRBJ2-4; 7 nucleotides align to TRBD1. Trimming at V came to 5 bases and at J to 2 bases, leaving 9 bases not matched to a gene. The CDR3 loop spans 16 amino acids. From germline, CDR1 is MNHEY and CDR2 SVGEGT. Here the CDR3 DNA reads TGTGCCAGCAGTCAACGACAGGGAGTGACCAAAAACATTCAGTACTTC. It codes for CASSQRQGVTKNIQYF.

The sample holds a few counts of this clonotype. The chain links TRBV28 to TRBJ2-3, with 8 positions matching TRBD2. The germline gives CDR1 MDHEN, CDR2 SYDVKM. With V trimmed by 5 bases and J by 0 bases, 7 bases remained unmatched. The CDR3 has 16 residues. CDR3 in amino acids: CASSPLAGFSTDTQYF. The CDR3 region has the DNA TGTGCCAGCAGTCCATTAGCGGGGTTCAGCACAGATACGCAGTATTTT.

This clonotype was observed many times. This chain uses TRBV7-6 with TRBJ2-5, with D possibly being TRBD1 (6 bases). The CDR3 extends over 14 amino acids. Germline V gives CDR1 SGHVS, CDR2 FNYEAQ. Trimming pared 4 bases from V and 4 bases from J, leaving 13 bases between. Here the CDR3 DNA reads TGTGCCAGCAGCTCACAAGGGGGTAGAGAGACCCAGTACTTC. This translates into CASSSQGGRETQYF.

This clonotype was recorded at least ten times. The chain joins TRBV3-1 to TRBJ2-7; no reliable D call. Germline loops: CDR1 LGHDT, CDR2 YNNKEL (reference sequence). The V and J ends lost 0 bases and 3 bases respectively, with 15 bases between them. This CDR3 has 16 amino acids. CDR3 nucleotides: TGTGCCAGCAGCCAAGAGACGCGGAGATTAAGCTACGAGCAGTACTTC. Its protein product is CASSQETRRLSYEQYF.